This TCR beta chain was identified in a study of Graves' ophthalmopathy and Graves' hyperthyroidism. Findings and caveats of the study: Blood also held most thyroid clonotypes expanded above 0.001 frequency.

There are a few counts of this clonotype. Its antigen is unknown. This CDR3 has 15 residues. CDR1 and CDR2 from the germline V gene are SNHLY and FYNNEI. V lost 7 bases, J lost 5 bases, and 21 bases lay in between. The sequenced template was RNA, covering the TCR beta CDR3 region. First-round RT-PCR used HTBI primers; second-round multiplex PCR followed. Via MiXCR, TCRdb re-called the multiplex PCR reads, giving one row per CDR3 protein. This table holds about 700,000 distinct CDR3 sequences, roughly 40% found once. Physicians reached a diagnosis by relying on clinical symptoms, serum thyroxine, TRAb, thyroid ultrasound and orbital computed tomography.

The specimen was peripheral blood. The sequence came from an adult man with Graves' ophthalmopathy. V is TRBV2 and J is TRBJ2-7, with D possibly matching TRBD1 (6 bases). For the CDR3, the DNA is TGTGCCAGCACTCTCTACTCAGGGGCTGAGGACGAGCAGTACTTC. Translated, it gives CASTLYSGAEDEQYF.